Listed here are 14 T cell receptor beta chains from one sample, sequenced in a study of T cell responses to AZD1222 COVID-19 vaccine. Only in-frame clones appear in the TCRdb table, and some are missing; sequencing was by immunoSEQ multiplex PCR. The data contain fewer than 110,000 clones, about 86% of them singletons. This material consisted of peripheral blood, taken on day 0 of AZD1222 vaccination. The receptors stem from an adult in good health.

The table lists this clone with a few counts. The rearrangement uses TRBV7-3 and TRBJ1-1, with D hard to call. Germline V lookup: CDR1 SGHTA, CDR2 FQGTGA. The CDR3 extends over 13 amino acids. Trimming took 0 bases from V and 11 from J, leaving 13 bases between them. The CDR3, as DNA: TGTGCCAGCAGCTTAACGTCGCGTACTGTGGCTTTCTTT. As protein: CASSLTSRTVAFF.

The chain carries TRBV28 and TRBJ2-7; 12 nucleotides align to TRBD1. Germline lookup yields CDR1 MDHEN and CDR2 SYDVKM. V trimming: 1 base; J trimming: 1 base; junction bases outside the gene matches: 2. There are 16 residues in the CDR3. This chain's CDR3 is CASSLSGQGASYEQYF. The DNA of the CDR3 is TGTGCCAGCAGTTTATCGGGACAGGGGGCTTCCTACGAGCAGTACTTC.

The chain combines TRBV5-1 with TRBJ1-6, with 12 bases matching TRBD1. CDR3 size: 18 residues. V gave up 6 bases and J gave up 7 bases; unmatched junction bases: 14. CDR1 is SGHRS and CDR2 is YFSETQ in the germline V gene. The CDR3 DNA reads TGCGCCAGCAAGTTCGGGACAGGGGGCTTCTTGAGGAATTCACCCCTCCACTTT. Translating gives CASKFGTGGFLRNSPLHF.

The J gene is TRBJ2-3, the V gene TRBV28; D not certain. V was cut by 4 bases and J by 3 bases, with 32 bases left in between. Germline loops: CDR1 MDHEN, CDR2 SYDVKM. CDR3 length equals 21 residues. This chain's CDR3 is CASSSTRARFVMRRVTDTQYF. Written as DNA, the CDR3 is TGTGCCAGCAGTTCAACCCGGGCCCGGTTTGTGATGCGTCGGGTTACAGATACGCAGTATTTT.

The J gene is TRBJ2-6, the V gene TRBV19; the D call may be TRBD1 or TRBD2 (5 bases each). In germline, CDR1 is LNHDA, CDR2 SQIVND (reference sequence). V lost 4 bases and J lost 4, with 14 bases in between. The CDR3 extends over 16 amino acids. CDR3 residues: CASSTRPGTGANVLTF. DNA of the CDR3: TGTGCCAGTAGTACCCGCCCAGGGACGGGGGCCAACGTCCTGACTTTC. Supplemented by reference TRBV19 and TRBJ2-6, the full variable domain reads DGGITQSPKYLFRKEGQNVTLSCEQNLNHDAMYWYRQDPGQGLRLIYYSQIVNDFQKGDIAEGYSVSREKKESFPLTVTSAQKNPTAFYLCASSTRPGTGANVLTFGAGSRLTVL.

This clone has only a few counts. The chain couples TRBV27 to TRBJ2-7, with D hard to call. This CDR3 is built from 12 residues. Germline V lookup: CDR1 MNHEY, CDR2 SMNVEV (reference sequence). Between the trimmed V and J ends, which lost 6 bases and 7 bases, there was a span of 13 bases. The DNA of the CDR3 is TGTGCCAGCAGCTTCGGGTCAAGGGAGCAGTACTTC. As protein: CASSFGSREQYF.

The chain combines TRBV6-2 or TRBV6-3 with TRBJ2-1; the match to TRBD2 covers 12 bases. CDR1 and CDR2 (germline): MNHEY, SVGEGT. The junction had 17 bases not matched to a gene; V was cut back by 6 bases and J by 8 bases. This CDR3 is built from 18 residues. The CDR3 reads CASSPRTPSGRAEDEQFF. The CDR3 DNA reads as TGTGCCAGCAGCCCAAGAACTCCTAGCGGGAGGGCCGAAGATGAGCAGTTCTTC.

The chain is built from TRBV5-4 and TRBJ2-3, with 12 bases fitting TRBD2. CDR1 is SGHNT, CDR2 YYREEE, per germline (reference sequence). The CDR3 is 15 residues long. Trimming at V came to 5 bases and at J to 2 bases, leaving 3 bases not matched to a gene. The DNA for the CDR3 is TGTGCCAGCAGAGCTAGCGGGAGGGCCACAGATACGCAGTATTTT. This translates into CASRASGRATDTQYF.

This rearrangement joins TRBV5-5 to TRBJ1-1; no definite D call. Germline lookup yields CDR1 SGHKS and CDR2 YYEKEE (reference sequence). V was trimmed by 2 bases and J by 3 bases, leaving 8 bases between them. The CDR3 totals 13 residues. This chain's CDR3 is CASSFGFDTEAFF. CDR3 sequence (DNA): TGTGCCAGCAGCTTCGGGTTTGACACTGAAGCTTTCTTT. Looking up the rest from reference TRBV5-5 and TRBJ1-1 gives the full variable domain: DAGVTQSPTHLIKTRGQQVTLRCSPISGHKSVSWYQQVLGQGPQFIFQYYEKEERGRGNFPDRFSARQFPNYSSELNVNALLLGDSALYLCASSFGFDTEAFFGQGTRLTVV.

The rearrangement joins TRBV7-2 to TRBJ2-7, with 7 bases aligning to TRBD2. The CDR3 length is 16 residues. Germline V gene data show CDR1 as SGHTA and CDR2 as FQGNSA. J lost 5 bases, V lost 1 base, and 11 bases had no gene match. CDR3 in DNA: TGTGCCAGCAGCTTAGTCTGGCGGGAGAGACTCGACGAGCAGTACTTC. Its translation: CASSLVWRERLDEQYF. Looking up the rest from reference TRBV7-2 and TRBJ2-7 gives the full variable domain: GAGVSQSPSNKVTEKGKDVELRCDPISGHTALYWYRQSLGQGLEFLIYFQGNSAPDKSGLPSDRFSAERTGGSVSTLTIQRTQQEDSAVYLCASSLVWRERLDEQYFGPGTRLTVT.

The CDR3 region is CASRPGAGELFF. CDR3 DNA: TGTGCCAGCCGACCCGGTGCCGGGGAGCTGTTTTTT. This rearrangement joins TRBV27 to TRBJ2-2; D gene uncertain. V dropped 8 bases and J dropped 6 bases, with 10 bases sitting between them. The CDR3 has 12 amino acids. CDR1 MNHEY and CDR2 SMNVEV come from the germline V gene (reference sequence).

The rearrangement uses TRBV5-4 and TRBJ2-5, with a tentative D call TRBD2 (5 bases). Trimming cost V 4 bases and J 5 bases, with 12 bases left between them. The CDR3 is 13 residues long. In germline, CDR1 is SGHNT, CDR2 YYREEE (reference sequence). Here the CDR3 reads CASSIDPGETQYF. In nucleotides, the CDR3 is TGTGCCAGCAGCATTGACCCGGGGGAGACCCAGTACTTC. The whole variable domain, remainder taken from reference TRBV5-4 and TRBJ2-5, is ETGVTQSPTHLIKTRGQQVTLRCSSQSGHNTVSWYQQALGQGPQFIFQYYREEENGRGNFPPRFSGLQFPNYSSELNVNALELDDSALYLCASSIDPGETQYFGPGTRLLVL.

The chain joins TRBV3-1 (or the pseudogene TRBV3-2) to TRBJ2-7, with D possibly matching TRBD2 (6 bases). The CDR3 sequence is 13 residues long. V gave up 1 base and J gave up 6 bases, with 10 bases separating them. Germline values: CDR1 LGHDT, CDR2 YNNKEL (reference sequence). This chain's CDR3 is CASSQGDGGEQYF. In DNA, the CDR3 is TGTGCCAGCAGCCAAGGTGACGGGGGCGAGCAGTACTTC.

The chain couples TRBV5-1 to TRBJ1-6; no clear D gene. Deletions cut 0 bases from V and 5 bases from J, with 12 bases between. Germline-derived CDR1 and CDR2 are SGHRS and YFSETQ. The CDR3 extends over 16 amino acids. This CDR3 reads CASSLESTGNNSPLHF. CDR3 DNA: TGCGCCAGCAGCTTGGAATCCACGGGGAATAATTCACCCCTCCACTTT.